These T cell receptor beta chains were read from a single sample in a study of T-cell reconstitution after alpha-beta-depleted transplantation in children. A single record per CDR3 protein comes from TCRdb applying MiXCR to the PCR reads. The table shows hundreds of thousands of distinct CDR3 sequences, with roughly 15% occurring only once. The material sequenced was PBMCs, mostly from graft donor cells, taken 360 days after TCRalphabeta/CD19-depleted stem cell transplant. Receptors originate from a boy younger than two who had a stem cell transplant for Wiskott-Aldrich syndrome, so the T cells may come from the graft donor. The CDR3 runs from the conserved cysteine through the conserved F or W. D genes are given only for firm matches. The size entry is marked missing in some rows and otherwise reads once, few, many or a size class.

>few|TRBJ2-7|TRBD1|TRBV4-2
TGTGCCAGCAGCTGGGGACAGGGGGACTACGAGCAGTACTTC
CASSWGQGDYEQYF
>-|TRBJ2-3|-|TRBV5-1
TGCGCCAGCAGCTCCAAACCTACAAGGGCCTACACAGATACGCAGTATTTT
CASSSKPTRAYTDTQYF
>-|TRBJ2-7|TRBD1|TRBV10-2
TGCGCCAGCAGAGACGGGACAGGGGCTGGCGAGCAGTACTTC
CASRDGTGAGEQYF
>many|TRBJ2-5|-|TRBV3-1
TGTGCCAGCAGCCATCTCTGGCGGCAAGAGACCCAGTACTTC
CASSHLWRQETQYF
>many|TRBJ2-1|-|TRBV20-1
TGCAGTGCTGATTCCCCCGGGACTGCTCACAATGAGCAGTTCTTC
CSADSPGTAHNEQFF
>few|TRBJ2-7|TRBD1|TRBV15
TGTGCCACCAGCATTCTCGGGACAGGGCGCTACGAGCAGTACTTC
CATSILGTGRYEQYF
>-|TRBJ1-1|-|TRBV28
TGTGCCAGCAGCTCATTTTGGACTTTCTTT
CASSSFWTFF
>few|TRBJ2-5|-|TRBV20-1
TGCAGTGCTAGAGGAGTGGGGATGGGAAAAGAGACCCAGTACTTC
CSARGVGMGKETQYF
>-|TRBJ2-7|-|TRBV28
TGTGCCAGCGGGCTTTCGGCCTACGAGCAGTACTTC
CASGLSAYEQYF
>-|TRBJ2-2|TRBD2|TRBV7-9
TGTGCCAGCAGCCGGACTAGCGGGAGTACCGGGGAGCTGTTTTTT
CASSRTSGSTGELFF
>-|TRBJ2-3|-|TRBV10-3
TGTGCCATCAGTGAGTCAACAGTTCCAGATACGCAGTATTTT
CAISESTVPDTQYF
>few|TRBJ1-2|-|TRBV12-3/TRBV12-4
TGTGCCACCCATATTACCTCGGTCGGTGGCTACACCTTC
CATHITSVGGYTF
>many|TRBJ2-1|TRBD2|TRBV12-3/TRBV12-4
TGTGCCAGCAGTTTAGCCCTAGCGGGTTCCTACAATGAGCAGTTCTTC
CASSLALAGSYNEQFF
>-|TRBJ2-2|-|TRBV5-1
TGCGCCAGCAGCTTGAGCCTAAGGATAACGGGGAACACCGGGGAGCTGTTTTTT
CASSLSLRITGNTGELFF
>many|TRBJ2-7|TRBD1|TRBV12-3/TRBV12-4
TGTGCCAGCAGGCACCGACAGGGTGGAGGAGAGCAGTACTTC
CASRHRQGGGEQYF
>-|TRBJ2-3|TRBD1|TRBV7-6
TGTGCCAGCAGCACTCCCAAACAGGGGGCAGGAGATACGCAGTATTTT
CASSTPKQGAGDTQYF